This T cell receptor (beta chain) is drawn from a study of CD8 T cells in ankylosing spondylitis. Germline V lookup: CDR1 SQVTM, CDR2 ANQGSEA. The J segment lost 0 bases and the V segment lost 8 bases, leaving 10 bases of the junction unmatched. This CDR3 region has 16 residues. Study observations and caveats: Past research had described some motif variants in reactive arthritis synovial fluid and blood. Characteristic, it appeared, of ankylosing spondylitis blood was a TCR beta motif of several highly homologous variants. Matched ankylosing spondylitis synovial fluid reportedly contained a significantly enriched population of disease-linked clones. As for the disease-linked clones, they showed a CD8+ phenotype and occurred at relatively low frequencies in peripheral blood.

MiXCR was run by TCRdb on the 5' RACE reads, yielding one entry per CDR3 protein. The data show fewer than 250,000 distinct CDR3 sequences, with approximately 20% seen just once and about 44% held by the top ten. Note on this clonotype: Antigen: not known.

Input material: blood, either unsorted or a sorted T cell fraction (not recorded which). J is TRBJ1-4 and V is TRBV29-1; 9 bases agree with TRBD1. The origin of this receptor is a male donor with ankylosing spondylitis. This CDR3 is CSPLDRGIATNEKLFF. CDR3 nucleotides: TGCAGCCCCCTAGACAGGGGGATCGCAACTAATGAAAAACTGTTTTTT.